Listed here are 23 T cell receptor beta chains from one sample, sequenced in a study of control samples from healthy donors and cancer patients. Only in-frame clones appear in the TCRdb table, and some are missing; sequencing was by immunoSEQ multiplex PCR. The table shows 120,000 or so clones, with almost 95% occurring only once. The source material was PBMCs. These receptors came from a man at least 80 years old with head and neck cancer.

This chain joins TRBV5-1 and TRBJ2-2; D may be TRBD1 (5 bases). The length of the CDR3 is 15 residues. V lost 1 base to trimming and J lost 3 bases, with 10 bases between them. The V gene's germline CDR1 is SGHRS and CDR2 YFSETQ. The CDR3 protein is CASSLLDSHTGELFF. In nucleotides, the CDR3 is TGCGCCAGCAGCTTGCTCGACAGTCACACCGGGGAGCTGTTTTTT.

The chain combines TRBV5-6 with TRBJ2-3; TRBD2 aligns across 10 bases. The CDR3 sequence is 16 residues long. Germline V gene sequence: CDR1 SGHDT, CDR2 YYEEEE. V was clipped by 4 bases and J by 1 base; unmatched bases: 6. This CDR3 reads CASSRTSGGGTDTQYF. DNA of the CDR3: TGTGCCAGCAGCCGGACTAGCGGAGGAGGCACAGATACGCAGTATTTT.

V usage is TRBV7-2 and J usage is TRBJ1-5, with 7 nucleotides matching TRBD1. The CDR3 sequence is 16 residues long. V dropped 5 bases and J dropped 0; count of bases not matched to a gene: 7. Germline values: CDR1 SGHTA, CDR2 FQGNSA. The CDR3 here is CASSQQGLGSNQPQHF. CDR3 DNA sequence: TGTGCCAGCAGCCAACAGGGGCTGGGTAGCAATCAGCCCCAGCATTTT.

The V call is TRBV3-1 (or the pseudogene TRBV3-2), the J call TRBJ1-1; tentative D call: TRBD1 (5 bases). Trimming pared 1 base from V and 7 bases from J, leaving 13 bases between. This CDR3 region has 14 residues. The germline V gene encodes CDR1 LGHDT and CDR2 YNNKEL (reference sequence). The CDR3 loop is CASSQGGREGEAFF. CDR3 nucleotides: TGTGCCAGCAGCCAAGGGGGGAGGGAGGGTGAAGCTTTCTTT.

This chain joins TRBV2 and TRBJ2-5; D unclear. CDR3 size: 12 residues. The germline gives CDR1 SNHLY, CDR2 FYNNEI. V lost 10 bases and J 7 bases, leaving 16 bases between the germline ends. This CDR3 is CANRAIRWTQYF. CDR3 DNA sequence: TGTGCCAACCGGGCCATACGATGGACCCAGTACTTC. Together with reference TRBV2 and TRBJ2-5, the CDR3 gives the full variable domain: EPEVTQTPSHQVTQMGQEVILRCVPISNHLYFYWYRQILGQKVEFLVSFYNNEISEKSEIFDDQFSVERPDGSNFTLKIRSTKLEDSAMYFCANRAIRWTQYFGPGTRLLVL.

The chain couples TRBV10-3 to TRBJ2-3; 10 bases map to TRBD2. V lost 6 bases to trimming and J lost 1 base; unmatched junction nucleotides: 4. This CDR3 is built from 15 residues. In germline, CDR1 is ENHRY, CDR2 SYGVKD. The CDR3 loop reads CAISGLAVRTDTQYF. As DNA, the CDR3 is TGTGCCATCAGCGGACTAGCGGTTCGCACAGATACGCAGTATTTT.

V gene TRBV11-2 combines with J gene TRBJ2-7; 10 positions agree with TRBD2. Germline V gene lookup returns CDR1 SGHAT and CDR2 FQNNGV. The V and J ends lost 5 bases and 5 bases, in that order; junction bases with no gene match: 9. The CDR3 extends over 15 amino acids. In nucleotides, the CDR3 is TGTGCCAGCAGCCCGGCGGGGCTAGCGGGAGACGAGCAGTACTTC. It encodes CASSPAGLAGDEQYF.

This rearrangement joins TRBV19 to TRBJ1-2, with D unresolved. V was clipped by 8 bases and J by 8 bases, with 15 bases between them. CDR1 and CDR2 from the germline V gene are LNHDA and SQIVND (reference sequence). There are 12 residues in the CDR3. CDR3 sequence (DNA): TGTGCCAGTCAACCCCCTGGAGGAGGCTACACCTTC. Protein product: CASQPPGGGYTF.

The chain combines TRBV21-1 with TRBJ1-1; the table names TRBD1, a call not compared with the DNA. TRBV21-1 is a listed pseudogene. This CDR3 region has 17 residues. The CDR3 spells CASSKAGTPPTDWEAFF. The CDR3 DNA reads TGTGCCAGCAGCAAAGCCGGGACACCTCCAACTGATTGGGAAGCTTTCTTT.

The chain combines TRBV4-1 with TRBJ2-3; no reliable D call. Trimming shortened V by 1 base and J by 4 bases, and 9 bases separated the two germline ends. CDR1 MGHRA and CDR2 YSYEKL come from the germline V gene. The length of the CDR3 is 14 residues. The CDR3 DNA sequence: TGCGCCAGCAGCCAAGTACATGTCCCAGATACGCAGTATTTT. Protein: CASSQVHVPDTQYF.

V usage is TRBV4-2 and J usage is TRBJ2-1, with 11 bases fitting TRBD2. Trimming cost V 1 base and J 6 bases; bases outside gene matches: 5. The CDR3 runs 16 residues. CDR1 and CDR2 (germline): LGHNA, YNFKEQ. CDR3 amino acids: CASSQASGGSLNEQFF. Here the CDR3 DNA reads TGTGCCAGCAGCCAAGCTAGCGGGGGGTCTCTCAATGAGCAGTTCTTC.

The chain couples TRBV5-1 to TRBJ2-7; D is possibly TRBD1 (6 bases). V lost 5 bases to trimming and J lost 5 bases, with 17 bases between them. Germline CDR1 SGHRS, CDR2 YFSETQ. The CDR3 has 14 amino acids. CDR3 bases: TGCGCCAGCAGACTCACAGGGATCGAGGACGAGCAGTACTTC. Residues: CASRLTGIEDEQYF.

The V gene is TRBV9, the J gene TRBJ2-5; 9 positions match TRBD1. J gave up 1 base and V 0 bases, and 4 bases lay outside the gene matches. Germline values: CDR1 SGDLS, CDR2 YYNGEE. The CDR3 loop spans 16 amino acids. The CDR3 spells CASSVALGQGQETQYF. The DNA of the CDR3 is TGTGCCAGCAGCGTAGCCTTGGGACAGGGCCAAGAGACCCAGTACTTC.

The chain links TRBV6-2 or TRBV6-3 to TRBJ1-2; a possible D gene is TRBD1 (5 bases). This CDR3 comprises 13 residues. The germline CDR1 and CDR2 sequences are MNHEY and SVGEGT. V shed 6 bases and J shed 5 bases, with 13 bases lying between them. DNA of the CDR3: TGTGCCAGCAGCCTTGGGGACGCATATGGCTACACCTTC. This gives the protein CASSLGDAYGYTF.

The rearrangement links TRBV5-1 to TRBJ2-5; D uncertain. The V end lost 0 bases, the J end lost 2 bases, and 11 bases lay between the germline ends. The CDR3 extends over 15 amino acids. In germline, CDR1 is SGHRS, CDR2 YFSETQ. CDR3 DNA: TGCGCCAGCAGCTTGGCGTCGACTGTACAAGAGACCCAGTACTTC. Translated: CASSLASTVQETQYF.

The rearrangement uses TRBV5-1 and TRBJ2-7; 8 bases align to TRBD1. The CDR3 totals 15 residues. Unmatched junction bases numbered 8, after V lost 0 bases and J lost 6 bases. In germline, CDR1 is SGHRS, CDR2 YFSETQ. The CDR3: CASSLVGQGNSEQYF. CDR3 sequence (DNA): TGCGCCAGCAGCTTGGTAGGACAGGGAAATAGCGAGCAGTACTTC.

The genes are TRBV7-8 and TRBJ2-5, with D hard to call. This CDR3 has 16 amino acids. V lost 2 bases and J lost 5, with 18 bases in between. CDR1 is SGHVS, CDR2 FQNEAQ, per germline. This CDR3 is CASSLSTGRARETQYF. Here the CDR3 DNA reads TGTGCCAGCAGCTTAAGTACCGGTAGGGCACGGGAGACCCAGTACTTC.

The chain links TRBV5-4 to TRBJ2-7; TRBD1 might be the D (5 bases). The CDR3 has 15 residues. Trimming pared 0 bases from V and 5 bases from J, leaving 15 bases between. CDR1 is SGHNT and CDR2 is YYREEE in the germline V gene (reference sequence). CDR3 in DNA: TGTGCCAGCAGCTTGGCCGGTCAGGGATGGAACGAGCAGTACTTC. The encoded protein is CASSLAGQGWNEQYF.

This clone has ten or more counts. The chain couples TRBV7-9 to TRBJ1-5; 11 bases agree with TRBD1. The V and J ends lost 5 bases and 6 bases, in that order; junction bases with no gene match: 6. Germline loops: CDR1 SEHNR, CDR2 FQNEAQ (reference sequence). The CDR3 runs 15 residues. The CDR3 DNA reads as TGTGCCAGCAGCAAGGGGACAGGGGGAGGTCAGCCCCAGCATTTT. Its protein is CASSKGTGGGQPQHF.

The V gene is TRBV29-1, the J gene TRBJ1-1, with D perhaps TRBD1 (5 bases). Trimming shortened V by 3 bases and J by 0 bases, and 8 bases separated the two germline ends. CDR3 length: 13 residues. Looked up from germline, CDR1 is SQVTM and CDR2 is ANQGSEA. The CDR3 bases are TGCAGCGTTGAGGGGCGGATGAACACTGAAGCTTTCTTT. This encodes CSVEGRMNTEAFF.

The chain uses TRBV6-4 and TRBJ1-1, with D unresolved. Germline assignment: CDR1 MRHNA and CDR2 SNTAGT. V gave up 6 bases and J gave up 6 bases, with 20 bases separating them. There are 15 residues in the CDR3. CDR3 sequence: CASSPRGKGVAEAFF. CDR3 nucleotides: TGTGCCAGCAGCCCCCGCGGAAAAGGAGTCGCTGAAGCTTTCTTT.

In DNA, the CDR3 is TGTGCCAGCAGCTTAGAGGGCAGGGTAATAATGCCCCAGTACTTC. Translated: CASSLEGRVIMPQYF. The V and J genes are TRBV11-2 and TRBJ2-5, with D possibly matching TRBD1 (5 bases). The CDR3 is made up of 15 amino acids. Between the trimmed V and J ends, which lost 0 bases and 9 bases, there was a span of 17 bases. Looked up from germline, CDR1 is SGHAT and CDR2 is FQNNGV.

CDR3 nucleotide sequence: TGTGCCAGTAGTATGGCGGGAAATACGCAGTATTTT. Amino acid sequence: CASSMAGNTQYF. The V call is TRBV19, the J call TRBJ2-3; tentatively, D is TRBD2 (6 bases). Trimming shortened V by 3 bases and J by 7 bases, and 8 bases separated the two germline ends. The CDR3 runs to 12 residues. The germline gives CDR1 LNHDA, CDR2 SQIVND (reference sequence).